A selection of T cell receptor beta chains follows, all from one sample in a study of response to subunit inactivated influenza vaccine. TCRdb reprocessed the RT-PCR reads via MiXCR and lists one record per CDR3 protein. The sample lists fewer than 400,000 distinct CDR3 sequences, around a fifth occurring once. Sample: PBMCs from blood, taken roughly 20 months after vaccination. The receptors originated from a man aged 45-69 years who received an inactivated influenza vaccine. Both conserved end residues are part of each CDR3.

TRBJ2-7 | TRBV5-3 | CARRTRTGTGVAEQYF
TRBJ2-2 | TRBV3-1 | CASSRMNTGELFF
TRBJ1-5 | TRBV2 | CASRQGINQPQHF
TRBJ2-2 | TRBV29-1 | CSVEWSAGELFF
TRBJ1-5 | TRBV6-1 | CASVQTGYLRNQPQHF
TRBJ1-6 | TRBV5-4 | CASSYGQGYNSPLHF
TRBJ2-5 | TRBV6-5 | CASSYAGGPGALETQYF
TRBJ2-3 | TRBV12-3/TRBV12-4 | CASSLSARGILQNTDTQYF
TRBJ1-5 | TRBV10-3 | CAISRQSNQPQHF
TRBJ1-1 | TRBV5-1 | CASSLTGQGSWAFF
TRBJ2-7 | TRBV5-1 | CASSLGTGFYYEQYF
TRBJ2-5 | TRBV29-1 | CSVDPVGTGFGQRETQYF
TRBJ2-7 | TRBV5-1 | CASSLEGTGSSYEQYF
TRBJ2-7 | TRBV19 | CASSSQGTRTAEQYF
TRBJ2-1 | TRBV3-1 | CASSYLSGGEQFF
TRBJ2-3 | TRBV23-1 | CASPKTDTQYF
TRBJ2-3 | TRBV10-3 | CAISEPSGGRSTDTQYF
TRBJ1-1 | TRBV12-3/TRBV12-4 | CASSSQGSSTEAFF
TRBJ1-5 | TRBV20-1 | CSARVPGQGTFGQPQHF
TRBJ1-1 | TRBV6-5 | CASSSPGLLAGTEAFF
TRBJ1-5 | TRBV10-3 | CAISSNNQPQHF
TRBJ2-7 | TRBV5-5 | CASSLDTEYEQYF
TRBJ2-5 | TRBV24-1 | CATSQSQETQYF
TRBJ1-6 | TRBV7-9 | CASSLAGVDSPLHF
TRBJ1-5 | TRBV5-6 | CASSRWAGDGNQPQHF
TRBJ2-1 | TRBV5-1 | CASSTTGGAYNEQFF
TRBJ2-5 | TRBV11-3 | CASSGIGETQYF
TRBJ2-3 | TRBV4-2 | CASSQEGGRGGTRLTDTQYF